Given below is one TCR beta chain in context. RNA totalling roughly 0.45 to 1 ug underwent reverse transcription with random hexamers. The immunoSEQ assay covered 54 Vbeta and 13 Jbeta segments for CDR3. TCRdb re-called the immunoSEQ multiplex PCR reads through MiXCR, storing one row per CDR3 protein. Among over 95,000 distinct CDR3 sequences listed, 80% to 95% were seen once. This sample stems from a study of CD8 T cells in Susac syndrome. TEMRA cells underwent FACS enrichment and CD8+ and CD4+ T cells underwent negative isolation. The CDR3 runs 14 residues. The V gene's germline CDR1 is KGHSH and CDR2 LQKENI. Deletions cut 1 base from V and 3 bases from J, with 7 bases between.

The receptor comes from a human donor in good health. The gene calls are TRBV18 and TRBJ1-5; tentative D call: TRBD1 (5 bases). The specimen sequenced was CD8+ T cells from PBMCs. DNA of the CDR3: TGTGCCAGCTCACCACAGGGGAACAATCAGCCCCAGCATTTT. Protein: CASSPQGNNQPQHF.